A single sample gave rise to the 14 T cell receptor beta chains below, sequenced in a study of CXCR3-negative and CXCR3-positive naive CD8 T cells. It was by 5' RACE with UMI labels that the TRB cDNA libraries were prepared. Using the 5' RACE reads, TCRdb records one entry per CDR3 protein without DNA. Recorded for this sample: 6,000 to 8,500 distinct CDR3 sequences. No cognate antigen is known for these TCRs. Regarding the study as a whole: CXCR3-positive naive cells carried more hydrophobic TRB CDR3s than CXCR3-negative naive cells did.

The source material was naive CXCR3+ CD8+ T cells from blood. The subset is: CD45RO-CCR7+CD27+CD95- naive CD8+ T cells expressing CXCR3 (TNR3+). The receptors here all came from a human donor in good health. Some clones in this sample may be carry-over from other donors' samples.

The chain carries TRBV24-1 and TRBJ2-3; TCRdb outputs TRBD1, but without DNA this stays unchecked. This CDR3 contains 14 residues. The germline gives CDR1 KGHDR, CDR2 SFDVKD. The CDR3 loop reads CAAAGTSGADTQYF.

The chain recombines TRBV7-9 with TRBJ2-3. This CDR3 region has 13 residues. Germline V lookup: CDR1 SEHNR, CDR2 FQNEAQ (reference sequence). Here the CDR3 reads CASSYRLLDTQYF.

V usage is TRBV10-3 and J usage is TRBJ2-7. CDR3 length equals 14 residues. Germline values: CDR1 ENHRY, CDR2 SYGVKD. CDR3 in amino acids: CAIKDGAKRSEQYF.

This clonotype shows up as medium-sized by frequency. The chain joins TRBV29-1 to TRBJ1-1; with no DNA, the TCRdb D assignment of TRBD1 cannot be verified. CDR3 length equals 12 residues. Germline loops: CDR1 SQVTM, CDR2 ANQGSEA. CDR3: CSVDRVNTEAFF.

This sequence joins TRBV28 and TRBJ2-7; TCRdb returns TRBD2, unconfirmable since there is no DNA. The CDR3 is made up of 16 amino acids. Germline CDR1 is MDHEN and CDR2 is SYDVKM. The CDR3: CASSLFRLAAGYEQYF.

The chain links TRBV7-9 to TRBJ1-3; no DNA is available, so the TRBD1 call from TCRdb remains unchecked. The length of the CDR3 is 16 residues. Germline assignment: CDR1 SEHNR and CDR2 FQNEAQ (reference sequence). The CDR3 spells CASSSKPLGVGNTIYF. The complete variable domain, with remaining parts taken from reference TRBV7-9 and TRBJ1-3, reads DTGVSQNPRHKITKRGQNVTFRCDPISEHNRLYWYRQTLGQGPEFLTYFQNEAQLEKSRLLSDRFSAERPKGSFSTLEIQRTEQGDSAMYLCASSSKPLGVGNTIYFGEGSWLTVV.

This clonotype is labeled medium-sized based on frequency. The CDR3 loop is CASSLDSGGEQYF. V gene TRBV7-7 combines with J gene TRBJ2-7; lacking DNA, the TRBD1 call made by TCRdb goes unchecked. Germline CDR1 reads SSHAT; CDR2 reads FNYEAQ (reference sequence). The CDR3 spans 13 residues.

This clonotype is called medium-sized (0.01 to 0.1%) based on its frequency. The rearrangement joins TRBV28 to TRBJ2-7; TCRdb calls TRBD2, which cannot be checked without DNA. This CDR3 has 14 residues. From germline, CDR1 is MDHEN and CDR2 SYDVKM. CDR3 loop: CASSFIDARMEQYF.

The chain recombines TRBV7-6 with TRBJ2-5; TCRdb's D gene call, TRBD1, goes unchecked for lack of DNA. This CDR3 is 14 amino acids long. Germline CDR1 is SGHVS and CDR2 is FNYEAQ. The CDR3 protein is CASSLQGGRETQYF.

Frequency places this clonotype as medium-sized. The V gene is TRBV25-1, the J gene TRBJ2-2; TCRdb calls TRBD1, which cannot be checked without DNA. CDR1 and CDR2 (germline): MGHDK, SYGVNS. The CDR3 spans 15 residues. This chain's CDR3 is CASSEFGGATGELFF.

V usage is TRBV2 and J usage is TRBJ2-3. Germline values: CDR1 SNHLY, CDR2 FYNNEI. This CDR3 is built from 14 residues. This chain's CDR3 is CASSESGVKDTQYF.

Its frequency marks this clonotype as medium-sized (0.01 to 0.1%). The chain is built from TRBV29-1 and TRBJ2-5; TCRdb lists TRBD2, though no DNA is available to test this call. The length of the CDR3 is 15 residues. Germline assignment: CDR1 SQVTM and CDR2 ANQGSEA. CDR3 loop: CSVAGTLASQETQYF.

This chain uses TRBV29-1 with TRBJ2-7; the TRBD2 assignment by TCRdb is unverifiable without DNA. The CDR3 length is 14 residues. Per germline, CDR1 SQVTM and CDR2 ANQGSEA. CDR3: CSASGGGKPDEQYF.

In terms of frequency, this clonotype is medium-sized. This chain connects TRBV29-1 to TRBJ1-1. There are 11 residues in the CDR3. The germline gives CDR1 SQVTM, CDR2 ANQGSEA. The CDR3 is CSVELHPEAFF.